This T cell receptor beta chain was obtained from a study of cytomegalovirus exposure and HLA in healthy donors. Germline CDR1 reads MNHEY; CDR2 reads SVGAGI. Trimming removed 4 bases from V and 2 bases from J, with 9 bases in between. The CDR3 extends over 14 amino acids. A multiplex PCR was run with 60 Vbeta primers and 13 Jbeta primers. The repertoire was sequenced with immunoSEQ multiplex PCR; TCRdb's copy has only in-frame clones and lacks some. The sample records around 130,000 clones, over 8% being singletons. The TCR comes from a man aged 35 to 55 in good health and CMV-seronegative. Sequencing used PBMCs. The V gene is TRBV6-5, the J gene TRBJ1-5; weak D call: TRBD1 (5 bases). The CDR3 nucleotides are TGTGCCAGCAGTTCTGGGGCCGGCAATCAGCCCCAGCATTTT. Translating it yields CASSSGAGNQPQHF.